This T cell receptor beta chain was sequenced during a study of blood T cell repertoires in COVID-19. From germline, CDR1 is SGHTA and CDR2 FQGTGA. This CDR3 is 15 amino acids long. V was shortened by 0 bases and J by 5 bases, with 13 bases between the two germline ends. The table came from immunoSEQ multiplex PCR; TCRdb's copy has only in-frame clones and leaves some out. In the table there are 80,000 or so clones, approximately 84% of which are singletons. The sample was peripheral blood. V usage is TRBV7-3 and J usage is TRBJ2-5, with D possibly matching TRBD2 (5 bases). The TCR originated in a man aged 60 to 75 with COVID-19, enrolled during active disease. CDR3 nucleotide sequence: TGTGCCAGCAGCTTAACGTCGGGTGAGGGCGAGACCCAGTACTTC. Translating it yields CASSLTSGEGETQYF.